A selection of T cell receptor beta chains follows, all from one sample in a study of T cells in Graves' hyperthyroidism and ophthalmopathy. TCRdb recomputed calls from the multiplex PCR reads with MiXCR, one row per CDR3 protein. The sample records about half a million distinct CDR3 sequences, about 20% being singletons. The sample comprised blood. The receptors were sampled from a woman aged 70-85 years with Graves' ophthalmopathy. The CDR3 runs from the conserved cysteine through the conserved F or W. D genes are given only for firm matches. Expanded clones get a size class; other rows say once, few or many, or leave the size out.

clone_size: -
v_call: TRBV20-1
j_call: TRBJ1-1
d_call: -
cdr3_nt: TGCAGTGCCCGGGGGGCAGGGGAGAGCACTGAAGCTTTCTTT
cdr3_aa: CSARGAGESTEAFF

clone_size: few
v_call: TRBV30
j_call: TRBJ1-2
d_call: -
cdr3_nt: TGTGCCTGGAGTGTACCTTTGGGTCGGATCGGCGGCTACACCTTC
cdr3_aa: CAWSVPLGRIGGYTF

clone_size: -
v_call: TRBV20-1
j_call: TRBJ1-2
d_call: -
cdr3_nt: TGCAGTGCCACGGACAGTAAAAAACTCTATGGCTACACCTTC
cdr3_aa: CSATDSKKLYGYTF

clone_size: many
v_call: TRBV11-2
j_call: TRBJ2-7
d_call: -
cdr3_nt: TGTGCCAGCAGCTCACCGGGGGCCCTAGACTACGAGCAGTACTTC
cdr3_aa: CASSSPGALDYEQYF

clone_size: -
v_call: TRBV6-1
j_call: TRBJ1-2
d_call: -
cdr3_nt: TGTGCCAGCTTCGAGGGTAACTATGGCTACACCTTC
cdr3_aa: CASFEGNYGYTF

clone_size: -
v_call: TRBV5-1
j_call: TRBJ2-7
d_call: -
cdr3_nt: TGCGCCAGCAGCTTGGGGGGTAGGCAGACCTACGAGCAGTACTTC
cdr3_aa: CASSLGGRQTYEQYF

clone_size: -
v_call: TRBV18
j_call: TRBJ1-1
d_call: -
cdr3_nt: TGTGCCAGCTCACCACGCGGGGGAAGCAGATTGAACACTGAAGCTTTCTTT
cdr3_aa: CASSPRGGSRLNTEAFF

clone_size: few
v_call: TRBV4-1
j_call: TRBJ2-3
d_call: TRBD1
cdr3_nt: TGCGCCACCAGGGGACAGGATCTGTCCACAGATACGCAGTATTTT
cdr3_aa: CATRGQDLSTDTQYF

clone_size: -
v_call: TRBV30
j_call: TRBJ1-2
d_call: -
cdr3_nt: TGTGCCTGGAGTGTGGAGCTCTATGGCTACACCTTC
cdr3_aa: CAWSVELYGYTF

clone_size: many
v_call: TRBV6-2/TRBV6-3
j_call: TRBJ1-1
d_call: -
cdr3_nt: TGTGCCAGCAGTTACACATTGAACACTGAAGCTTTCTTT
cdr3_aa: CASSYTLNTEAFF

clone_size: few
v_call: TRBV27
j_call: TRBJ2-6
d_call: -
cdr3_nt: TGTGCCAGCAGTCCCCCTCGCCCAGTCCGAGGGGCCGGGGCCAACGTCCTGACTTTC
cdr3_aa: CASSPPRPVRGAGANVLTF